This T cell receptor (beta chain) comes out of a study of blood T cell repertoires in COVID-19. Overall study: COVID-19 samples from acute and convalescent phases originated in the United States, Italy and Spain. The analysed material was cDNA or gDNA that came from T cells, B-cell-depleted T cells, or PBMCs.

This CDR3 region has 14 residues. V gave up 1 base and J gave up 5 bases; unmatched junction bases: 3. CDR1 MNHEY and CDR2 SMNVEV come from the germline V gene (reference sequence). Under the authors' procedure: Quantification of nucleated cells was approximated via reference gene primer amplification. Sequenced by immunoSEQ multiplex PCR; TCRdb stores in-frame clones only, minus some. For V, J and clone size, that table is used; D and trimming come from the DNA. The data contain some 160,000 clones, 65% to 80% of them singletons. This clone was picked up one time. The V gene is TRBV27, the J gene TRBJ2-3; the match to TRBD1 covers 7 bases. The specimen sequenced was peripheral blood. This sequence was found in a man in his sixties with acute or convalescent COVID-19. The CDR3 DNA reads TGTGCCAGCAGTTTATGGACAGGACTAGATACGCAGTATTTT. This codes for CASSLWTGLDTQYF.